A selection of T cell receptor beta chains follows, all from one sample in a study of neurological immune-mediated disorders. TCRdb re-called the 5' RACE reads through MiXCR, storing one row per CDR3 protein. The sample has more than 50,000 distinct CDR3 sequences; 24% are singletons. The sample was PBMCs. These receptor sequences come from a man aged 60-69 years with HTLV-1-associated myelopathy (HAM/TSP). Both conserved end residues are part of each CDR3. Clone size is stated in some rows and not others, as once, few, many or a class when expanded.

>TRBV13|NA
CASSPGTDNEQFF
>TRBV5-6|many
CASRRWRQGSEQYF
>TRBV10-3|NA
CAIMAASETQYF
>TRBV20-1|many
CSARISETQYF
>TRBV29-1|NA
CSVAAGSTEAFF
>TRBV10-1|NA
CASSRGQGGGYNEQFF
>TRBV6-5|many
CASSYGTGIEQYF
>TRBV12-3/TRBV12-4|few
CASSHGNGNTQYF
>TRBV28|NA
CASSLTGFPEAFF
>TRBV5-1|many
CASSLERAGNTEAFF
>TRBV20-1|many
CSASRGPSYNEQFF
>TRBV6-1|many
CATTQTGTLNTGELFF
>TRBV6-1|many
CASSEADRIYNSPLHF
>TRBV29-1|many
CSVEWQETQYF
>TRBV18|many
CASSPPGGSEKLFF
>TRBV18|many
CASSRTSGSSDEQYF